The entry below describes one T cell receptor (beta chain). Its antigen target is currently unknown. No much larger clone exists at a distance of one base, and base qualities are not known. Relative to germline, V is 0 bases shorter and J is 7 bases shorter, with 13 bases between their ends. Including the terminal cysteine and phenylalanine, the CDR3 comprises 14 residues. This entry keeps only the CDR3 DNA: 42 bases, framed from base 1. The germline V gene supplies CDR1 SGHRS and CDR2 YFSETQ. The data are from a study of cytomegalovirus exposure and HLA in healthy donors (dated by TCRdb to the late 2010s). Some background on the complete study: In an earlier analysis of roughly 590 of the donors, around 290 Gb of sequence data and roughly 100 million unique TCR beta sequences from approximately 180 million T cells were reported. An early release that covered fewer than 750 HLA-typed donors contained about 290 gigabases of sequencing data and some 87 million unique TCR sequences. Among the roughly 400 genotyped donors, about 85% belonged to the genetic ancestry cluster associated with self-reported Caucasian donors. The study was designed to test whether signatures of past pathogen exposure could be identified by cataloging public T cell receptors. The study used immunosequencing to profile the T cell repertoires of 666 subjects and linked those repertoires to cytomegalovirus serostatus. A separate validation cohort of some 130 different subjects was used in addition to the roughly 620-subject first cohort. To predict cytomegalovirus infection status, the study brought together high-throughput TCR immunosequencing, statistical association of individual TCRs with disease status, and machine learning. A later analysis re-examined previously published TCR beta repertoires from 610 or so donors and added high-resolution HLA genotyping to investigate patterns of TCR occurrence. Rather than drawing on any new phenotypic data, the later analysis identified candidate immune exposures from TCR beta sequences and the way those sequences occurred across donors. An earlier analysis of approximately 500 of the donors applied high-throughput TCR beta sequencing to assess whether each TCR beta V gene segment acted as functional or pseudogenic. Alongside the repertoire data, information on donor age, sex, ethnicity and CMV serostatus was compiled. A later genetic analysis used genome-wide SNP genotypes for about three fifths of the roughly 700 donors, treating that subset as a discovery cohort. All discovery cohort repertoires had been generated using a single sequencing platform. Both class I and class II loci were covered by HLA typing, at four-digit resolution. Typing coverage differed by locus: A, B, C, DRB1 and DQB1 were typed in about 620-630 donors, DQA1 in about 500, DPA1 in 600 to 610, and DPB1 in about 450. Four to six DR-DQ haplotypes were handled as single units for association and clustering, since linkage in the cohort was strong. Among roughly 370 genotyped donors of the cohort, an average of approximately 230,000 unique TCR beta nucleotide sequences were sequenced per donor, roughly 20% of them non-productive. The study at large found these results: Linkage disequilibrium might explain the correlated functional status among segregating V segments, but an unknown experimental factor could not be excluded. Because the 87-base-pair reads could not distinguish some IMGT-functional V segments, including TRBV6-2 and TRBV6-3, those segments were excluded. Only TCR beta chains were sequenced in this cohort, and the absence of alpha or paired-chain data limited detectable features. While some public TCRs were present in many individuals, most TCR sequences turned up only very rarely across donors. The study gave a list of around 170 TCR beta chains associated with cytomegalovirus. In a later analysis, several top co-occurrence clusters were reported to appear linked to parvovirus B19, influenza, CMV and Epstein-Barr virus. In a later analysis, some 17,000 TCR beta sequences were associated with specific HLA alleles at a false discovery rate of 0.05. In a later genetic analysis, a missense DCLRE1C variant was associated with V-gene and J-gene trimming of TCR beta chains, and the association was replicated in an independent cohort. Because counts were too low, 15 to 20 rarely observed V segments, including chromosome 9 orphons, were left out of the earlier analysis of approximately 500 of the donors. A further reported finding was that TCR beta sequences accurately predicted the HLA-A and HLA-B alleles for most subjects in the first cohort. In both the original and validation cohorts, the classifier was reported to diagnose cytomegalovirus status with high specificity and sensitivity. In a later analysis, HLA-associated TCR beta chains were found to be more clonally expanded and to have lower generation probabilities than equally common non-associated chains. In vitro tests confirmed that a few of the cytomegalovirus-associated TCR beta chains recognize cytomegalovirus antigens. According to a later analysis, most CMV-associated TCR beta chains appeared to be HLA-restricted, and the HLA associations seemed to be driven largely by CMV exposure. Compared with the approximately 670-donor mean, donors in an Asian-associated ancestry cluster had fewer N-insertions in productive TCRs, according to a later genetic analysis. The presence/absence analyses assumed that sequencing depth was roughly uniform across donors, and that assumption may not be true. Because some donors lacked HLA typing at each locus, the association tests relied only on the typed subset. It was suggested by the authors that the approach could potentially be generalized to other disease states and immunological phenotypes. The sequencing pipeline was judged likely to have produced a cluster of highly shared sequence variants as a technical artifact. Broadly in line with IMGT annotations, most TCR beta V segments showed up in productive rearrangements about 87% or about 30% of the time in an earlier analysis of under 700 of the donors. Assigning TCR associations to individual alleles was difficult when HLA alleles, especially DR and DQ, strongly co-occurred. Immune exposure information for the cohort was limited to CMV serostatus. A later analysis found that TCR association rates varied across HLA loci, with DRB1 alleles showing the most associated TCRs and HLA-C alleles the fewest.

The library was made by the immunoSEQ multiplex PCR assay. A mixture of 60 forward primers for TCR Vbeta segments and 13 reverse primers for TCR Jbeta segments was used in the multiplex PCR. The CDR3 region of rearranged TCR beta genes was amplified from genomic DNA with a multiplex PCR assay. The amplified TCR beta libraries were sequenced on the Illumina HiSeq System as 87-base-pair reads. From the authors' description of their analysis: Across the roughly 640 repertoires, a later analysis counted tens of millions of unique TCR beta chains, 9 million to 14 million of which were shared by at least two donors. A nearest-neighbor algorithm error-corrected the raw reads and collapsed the reads into unique sequences, merging closely related sequences to remove PCR and sequencing errors. Alignment of CDR3 sequences to IMGT reference sequences was used to assign V, D and J gene segments. For a sequence to be retained, a match of at least six nucleotides to both a V gene segment and a J gene segment was required. Rearrangements were classified as productive when the CDR3 lacked stop codons and remained in frame with V and J, and all other rearrangements were classified as non-productive. CDR3 was defined by IMGT convention, running from the second conserved V-encoded cysteine to the conserved J-encoded phenylalanine. In an earlier analysis of approximately 590 of the donors, sequences lacking an unambiguous match to a single V gene segment were excluded. An earlier analysis of 500 to 600 of the donors classified V segments as functional when productive rearrangements were above 56.7% and as segregating when the standard deviation between donors was above 5%. A statistical classification framework was developed to diagnose cytomegalovirus status using the catalog of TCR beta chain sequences. In a later analysis, TCR nucleotide sequences were compared against IMGT/GENE-DB human TR gene sequences so that V and J genes could be assigned. A later analysis assigned CDR3 sequences and most-parsimonious VDJ recombination scenarios with the TCRdist pipeline. In a later analysis, each TCR beta chain was defined by its CDR3 amino acid sequence together with its V-gene family, and reads without a unique V-gene family were excluded. As a way to deal with suspected cross-contamination and a sequencing artifact, a later analysis dropped 450 to 700 nucleotide sequences that were highly shared and had low generation probability. In a later analysis, a clonal expansion index for each public chain was calculated from normalized within-repertoire ranks of inferred template counts. Generation probabilities in a later analysis came from a VDJ recombination model fitted to out-of-frame rearrangements, and those results were checked against IGoR. A later analysis scored TCR-TCR, TCR-HLA and TCR-CMV co-occurrence with hypergeometric tests, applying a repertoire-size bias correction to TCR pairs. False discovery rates were estimated in a later analysis by permuting HLA or CMV assignments 20 times. In a later analysis, co-occurring TCRs were grouped using DBSCAN, with TCRdist sequence similarity added in when clustering inside HLA-allele-positive subsets. Co-occurrence clustering excluded repertoires with fewer than 30,000 or more than 120,000 public chains, plus five with anomalous nucleotide sharing. TCRdb provides this immuneACCESS table in a form limited to in-frame rearrangements. Some clones are lacking; in checked studies, under half of them reflect an unresolved V gene, and why the rest are absent is not known. V and J calls and clone size follow that table, whereas D and trimming were derived from the DNA. The sample has approximately 120,000 clones on record, 65% to 85% of them singletons. Together, the top ten hold under 5% of the sample.

The cohort consisted of 666 healthy bone marrow donors. All cohort members were sampled while nominally healthy, although unrecorded immune exposures were likely present. The donor was CMV seropositive and was included in the group of about 290 seropositive cohort members. Each donor provided a peripheral blood sample, and peripheral blood mononuclear cells were used for TCR beta sequencing. The Qiagen DNeasy Blood Extraction Kit was used to extract genomic DNA from the blood cell samples. This clonotype was obtained from a man aged 18 to 29 in good health and CMV-seropositive. The sequence is built from TRBV5-1 and TRBJ1-1; the D gene assignment is ambiguous. Sequencing input: PBMCs. CDR3 loop: CASSLAYWENEAFF. The sequenced DNA is TGCGCCAGCAGCTTGGCCTATTGGGAGAATGAAGCTTTCTTT.